There are a few counts of the clone carrying this T cell receptor (beta chain). Its matching antigen is unknown. There were at least 5.5 micrograms of total RNA extracted from every sample. Germline V gives CDR1 MDHEN, CDR2 SYDVKM. Trimming shortened V by 6 bases and J by 4 bases, and 12 bases separated the two germline ends. CDR3 length: 13 amino acids. This entry is derived from a study of blood T cells in healthy people across ages. Study-level results: As age increased, TCR beta diversity per million T cells fell in a roughly linear fashion. Possibly confounding the expanded clonotype changes was the fact that donor CMV status was unknown.

Through a sample-barcoded 5' primer and a J-beta primer mix, a second PCR was run for about 6 to 11 cycles. Individual samples furnished no less than 3 million CDR3-containing paired-end reads apiece. MiXCR, applied by TCRdb to the 5' RACE reads, yields one record per CDR3 protein. The table lists 550,000 to 800,000 distinct CDR3 sequences, roughly 32% of them singletons. The sequenced sample consisted of blood. The origin of this receptor is a woman aged 80 or over in good health. This sequence joins TRBV28 and TRBJ1-1; D remains ambiguous. The CDR3 sequence: CASREGGGTEAFF. In DNA, the CDR3 is TGTGCCAGCAGGGAGGGTGGTGGCACTGAAGCTTTCTTT.